The 21 T cell receptor beta chains presented below share a single source sample, sequenced in a study of CD8+ T cells in alopecia areata. The treatment: oral pan-JAK inhibitor, 5-10 mg twice daily. Extraction of RNA preceded its reverse transcription into cDNA, which served as the sequencing template. The method was immunoSEQ multiplex PCR; TCRdb's version includes in-frame clones alone and lacks a portion of them. Of 150,000 to 250,000 clones listed, 60% were seen once; the top ten hold roughly 3.3%. Specimen: CD4+ T cells sorted from blood, collected at week 4, from a patient treated with tofacitinib. These receptors all come from a human donor with alopecia areata.

This rearrangement joins TRBV7-9 to TRBJ1-1, with TRBD1 matching 7 bases. The germline V gene has CDR1 SEHNR and CDR2 FQNEAQ (reference sequence). The V segment lost 5 bases and the J segment 0 bases; nucleotides outside the gene matches: 9. The CDR3 has 16 amino acids. The CDR3 is CASSRRQGRMNTEAFF. The CDR3 DNA reads TGTGCCAGCAGCCGGCGACAGGGCCGGATGAACACTGAAGCTTTCTTT.

The V gene is TRBV29-1, the J gene TRBJ1-4; 7 positions match TRBD1. Germline V CDR1 and CDR2: SQVTM, ANQGSEA. The junction had 9 bases not matched to a gene; V was cut back by 6 bases and J by 8 bases. The CDR3 loop spans 13 amino acids. The CDR3 loop reads CSVRTGGGEKLFF. As DNA, the CDR3 is TGCAGCGTCCGGACAGGCGGGGGAGAAAAACTGTTTTTT.

This sequence joins TRBV7-2 and TRBJ2-5; 8 bases line up with TRBD1. With V trimmed by 3 bases and J by 3 bases, 6 bases remained unmatched. The CDR3 is 15 amino acids. The germline CDR1 and CDR2 sequences are SGHTA and FQGNSA. CDR3 sequence: CASSFLSQGEETQYF. The DNA of the CDR3 is TGTGCCAGCAGCTTCCTCTCACAGGGGGAAGAGACCCAGTACTTC.

The chain joins TRBV5-4 to TRBJ2-7, with 8 nucleotides matching TRBD1. V was clipped by 4 bases and J by 0 bases; unmatched bases: 6. The CDR3 runs 15 residues. Germline lookup yields CDR1 SGHNT and CDR2 YYREEE (reference sequence). CDR3 residues: CASSPGGGSSYEQYF. The CDR3 region has the DNA TGTGCCAGCAGCCCAGGGGGCGGAAGCTCCTACGAGCAGTACTTC.

About this clone itself: No conserved phenylalanine or tryptophan ends this CDR3, so it is likely a read error. The limits of the CDR3 on the DNA are not certain, so only TCRdb's listed CDR3 is given. The chain combines TRBV15 with TRBJ2-4; TRBD1, the D gene given by the table, was not confirmed from the DNA. With termini counted, the CDR3 has 15 amino acids. The germline CDR1 and CDR2 sequences are LNHNV and YYDKDF (reference sequence). The CDR3 protein is CATSRDRSTGTGPYL.

The V and J genes are TRBV29-1 and TRBJ2-7; the D gene is possibly TRBD1 (8 bases). Germline lookup yields CDR1 SQVTM and CDR2 ANQGSEA. V was cut by 2 bases and J by 5 bases, with 28 bases left in between. The length of the CDR3 is 18 residues. This chain's CDR3 is CSVELGGSFRTGSHEQYF. The CDR3, as DNA: TGCAGCGTTGAATTGGGGGGGAGCTTCAGGACAGGGTCCCACGAGCAGTACTTC.

The chain combines TRBV2 with TRBJ2-6, with a weak D call TRBD2 (7 bases). This CDR3 is built from 15 residues. V lost 4 bases to trimming and J lost 3 bases, with 10 bases between them. Germline CDR1 and CDR2: SNHLY and FYNNEI. CDR3 nucleotides: TGTGCCAGCAGTGGGGGGGGCCTTGGGGCCAACGTCCTGACTTTC. Translated, it gives CASSGGGLGANVLTF.

This clone was seen a handful of times. The chain uses TRBV12-5 and TRBJ1-6, with TRBD1 as a possible D gene (5 bases). The CDR3 length is 15 residues. Germline V CDR1 and CDR2: LGHNT, FRNRAP. V lost 1 base and J 10 bases, leaving 14 bases between the germline ends. CDR3 residues: CASGLEGQVTSPLHF. Written as DNA, the CDR3 is TGTGCTAGTGGTTTGGAGGGGCAAGTTACCTCACCCCTCCACTTT.

V and J are TRBV4-3 and TRBJ2-7, with D uncertain. From germline, CDR1 is LGHNA and CDR2 YSLEER. V dropped 1 base and J dropped 0 bases, with 10 bases sitting between them. The CDR3 sequence is 15 residues long. The CDR3 bases are TGCGCCAGCAGCCAAGCAAGGGCCAGCTCCTACGAGCAGTACTTC. Encoded protein: CASSQARASSYEQYF.

The chain's CDR3 is CSVARDRGMNTEAFF. The CDR3 DNA is TGCAGCGTTGCCCGGGACAGGGGAATGAACACTGAAGCTTTCTTT. This chain connects TRBV29-1 to TRBJ1-1; TRBD1 aligns across 10 bases. V lost 4 bases to trimming and J lost 0 bases; unmatched junction nucleotides: 5. The CDR3 totals 15 residues. Germline loops: CDR1 SQVTM, CDR2 ANQGSEA. The whole variable domain, filled in from reference TRBV29-1 and TRBJ1-1, reads SAVISQKPSRDICQRGTSLTIQCQVDSQVTMMFWYRQQPGQSLTLIATANQGSEATYESGFVIDKFPISRPNLTFSTLTVSNMSPEDSSIYLCSVARDRGMNTEAFFGQGTRLTVV.

The genes are TRBV9 and TRBJ2-3; tentative D call: TRBD1 (6 bases). Germline V gene lookup returns CDR1 SGDLS and CDR2 YYNGEE. V lost 0 bases, J lost 2 bases, and 10 bases lay in between. The CDR3 consists of 15 residues. CDR3 protein: CASSVAWGLTDTQYF. In nucleotides, the CDR3 is TGTGCCAGCAGCGTAGCTTGGGGGCTCACAGATACGCAGTATTTT.

The chain couples TRBV6-6 to TRBJ1-1; unclear D gene. V gave up 6 bases and J gave up 1 base, with 9 bases separating them. This CDR3 contains 13 residues. CDR1 is MNHNY and CDR2 is SVGAGI in the germline V gene (reference sequence). The CDR3 reads CASRQRQNTEAFF. The CDR3 DNA reads TGTGCCAGCAGACAACGACAGAACACTGAAGCTTTCTTT.

This chain links TRBV30 with TRBJ1-1; D is unresolved. V was pared by 0 bases and J by 0 bases, with 5 bases between. The germline gives CDR1 GTSNPN, CDR2 SVGIG (reference sequence). This CDR3 has 13 amino acids. CDR3 amino acids: CAWSVHMNTEAFF. The CDR3 DNA sequence: TGTGCCTGGAGTGTACACATGAACACTGAAGCTTTCTTT.

The V gene is TRBV30, the J gene TRBJ2-1; D gene ambiguous. Germline-derived CDR1 and CDR2 are GTSNPN and SVGIG (reference sequence). The CDR3 runs 16 residues. V lost 1 base and J lost 2, with 15 bases in between. The CDR3 nucleotides read TGTGCCTGGAGTGCCCGGTTGGTAGGGCCCTACAATGAGCAGTTCTTC. This translates into CAWSARLVGPYNEQFF.

The sample holds a few counts of this clone. J is TRBJ1-2 and V is TRBV15, with 7 bases aligning to TRBD1. Per germline, CDR1 LNHNV and CDR2 YYDKDF (reference sequence). Trimming took 1 base from V and 6 from J; bases not matched to a gene: 5. This CDR3 spans 14 amino acids. CDR3 bases: TGTGCCACCAGCAGAGTTCAACAGGGGAATGGCTACACCTTC. Protein product: CATSRVQQGNGYTF.

This clone showed up just a few times. V usage is TRBV19 and J usage is TRBJ1-2; maybe TRBD1 (5 bases). The V end lost 3 bases, the J end lost 4 bases, and 9 bases lay between the germline ends. Per the germline V gene, CDR1 is LNHDA and CDR2 is SQIVND (reference sequence). The CDR3 has 13 amino acids. In DNA form, the CDR3 reads TGTGCCAGTAGTATGGGGCAGGTCTATGGCTACACCTTC. This encodes CASSMGQVYGYTF.

This clone has only a few counts. The CDR3 nucleotides are TGCAGCGTTGTGGGCAGGGTAGTCACAGATACGCAGTATTTT. It translates to CSVVGRVVTDTQYF. The V and J genes are TRBV29-1 and TRBJ2-3; perhaps TRBD1 as D (5 bases). CDR1 and CDR2 (germline): SQVTM, ANQGSEA. V was shortened by 4 bases and J by 2 bases, with 13 bases between the two germline ends. The CDR3 has 14 amino acids.

This clone was seen a few times. This CDR3 is also generated by other DNA sequences in the sample. The CDR3 protein is CAWSVRADTQYF. The CDR3 DNA reads TGTGCCTGGAGTGTAAGGGCCGATACGCAGTATTTT. The chain links TRBV30 to TRBJ2-3; D not resolved. V was cut by 0 bases and J by 6 bases, with 7 bases left in between. Germline CDR1 GTSNPN, CDR2 SVGIG (reference sequence). This CDR3 contains 12 residues.

The chain joins TRBV29-1 to TRBJ1-1; D unclear. The CDR3 is 11 residues long. Germline CDR1 is SQVTM and CDR2 is ANQGSEA. Trimming pared 4 bases from V and 4 bases from J, leaving 7 bases between. The CDR3 nucleotides read TGCAGCGTTGCACGTTTCACTGAAGCTTTCTTT. This translates into CSVARFTEAFF.

V gene TRBV4-1 combines with J gene TRBJ2-7, with D tentatively TRBD2 (5 bases). Germline CDR1 reads MGHRA; CDR2 reads YSYEKL. The V gene lost 0 bases and the J gene lost 3 bases, with 9 bases spanning the gap. This CDR3 is built from 14 residues. The CDR3 sequence: CASSQDFGIYEQYF. CDR3 in DNA: TGCGCCAGCAGCCAAGATTTCGGGATCTACGAGCAGTACTTC.

The chain carries TRBV5-1 and TRBJ2-6; unclear D gene. V lost 3 bases to trimming and J lost 0 bases, with 7 bases between them. The CDR3 runs 15 residues. Germline CDR1 is SGHRS and CDR2 is YFSETQ. The CDR3 region has the DNA TGCGCCAGCAGCTCCGCAACCTCTGGGGCCAACGTCCTGACTTTC. Protein product: CASSSATSGANVLTF.